This record concerns one T cell receptor beta chain sequence. The antigen is undetermined. Each CDR3 protein gets one entry after TCRdb re-called the multiplex PCR reads with MiXCR. The data show approximately 13,000 distinct CDR3 sequences, around half seen once. The data belong to a study of breast tumors, draining lymph nodes, adjacent tissues. General study points: Luminal-like breast cancer showed significantly greater tumor-nontumor repertoire similarity than basal-like breast cancer did.

The CDR3 runs 16 residues. J was trimmed by 6 bases and V by 0 bases; bases with no gene match: 3. Per the germline V gene, CDR1 is SGHRS and CDR2 is YFSETQ. The clonotype was recovered from a female donor with breast cancer. Some clones in this sample may be carry-over from other donors' samples. The chain combines TRBV5-1 with TRBJ2-1; 13 nucleotides agree with TRBD2. The sample was tumor-adjacent breast tissue. The CDR3 region is CASSLGTSGRANEQFF. The CDR3 nucleotides read TGCGCCAGCAGCTTGGGTACTAGCGGGAGGGCCAATGAGCAGTTCTTC.